The 14 T cell receptor beta chains given below trace back to one sample, sequenced in a study of shared clonotypes between healthy human individuals. Method: immunoSEQ multiplex PCR; TCRdb's copy keeps in-frame clones and lacks some. The sample includes approximately 1.4 million clones, around 98% of them seen just once. Source material: naive CD4+ T cells sorted from blood. The subset is: CD45RA+ positively selected. All receptors come from a man aged 25 to 40 in good health.

This clone occurred once. The chain recombines TRBV29-1 with TRBJ2-1; TRBD1 might be the D (6 bases). Deletions cut 8 bases from V and 0 bases from J, with 11 bases between. The CDR3 runs 13 residues. Looked up from germline, CDR1 is SQVTM and CDR2 is ANQGSEA. The CDR3: CSTRDNSYNEQFF. In DNA, the CDR3 is TGCAGCACCCGGGACAACTCCTACAATGAGCAGTTCTTC.

To note about this clone: The sample contains more than one DNA sequence encoding this CDR3. The chain carries TRBV29-1 and TRBJ2-7; D possibly corresponds to TRBD2 (5 bases). The CDR3 has 11 residues. Trimming pared 4 bases from V and 3 bases from J, leaving 7 bases between. Germline V CDR1 and CDR2: SQVTM, ANQGSEA. The CDR3 DNA is TGCAGCGTTGTACTAGTCTACGAGCAGTACTTC. Protein product: CSVVLVYEQYF.

This clone was counted once. The chain is built from TRBV28 and TRBJ2-2; D ambiguous. The CDR3 runs 12 residues. Trimming removed 1 base from V and 7 bases from J, with 4 bases in between. In germline, CDR1 is MDHEN, CDR2 SYDVKM. CDR3 DNA sequence: TGTGCCAGCAGTTTATTTTACGGGGAGCTGTTTTTT. This gives the protein CASSLFYGELFF.

In the case of this clone: Other DNA sequences in this specimen translate into the identical CDR3. The chain links TRBV5-4 to TRBJ2-6; D gene uncertain. The CDR3 is 13 amino acids. Trimming took 2 bases from V and 2 from J, leaving 2 bases between them. Germline assignment: CDR1 SGHNT and CDR2 YYREEE (reference sequence). CDR3 in amino acids: CASSLAGANVLTF. In DNA form, the CDR3 reads TGTGCCAGCAGCTTAGCTGGGGCCAACGTCCTGACTTTC.

The rearrangement uses TRBV4-1 and TRBJ1-1; TRBD1 is a possible D gene (6 bases). The germline V and J ends were trimmed by 4 bases and 0 bases, with 12 bases remaining between them. CDR3 length equals 15 residues. Per germline, CDR1 MGHRA and CDR2 YSYEKL. The CDR3 is CASSRLQGLNTEAFF. In DNA form, the CDR3 reads TGCGCCAGCAGCCGATTACAGGGCCTGAACACTGAAGCTTTCTTT.

This chain joins TRBV5-1 and TRBJ2-2; D gene uncertain. The CDR3 has 15 amino acids. V was trimmed by 7 bases and J by 2 bases, leaving 15 bases between them. Germline values: CDR1 SGHRS, CDR2 YFSETQ. CDR3 loop: CASGPRQTNTGELFF. DNA for the CDR3: TGCGCCAGCGGCCCCAGGCAGACTAACACCGGGGAGCTGTTTTTT. Complete variable domain (other parts from reference TRBV5-1 and TRBJ2-2): KAGVTQTPRYLIKTRGQQVTLSCSPISGHRSVSWYQQTPGQGLQFLFEYFSETQRNKGNFPGRFSGRQFSNSRSEMNVSTLELGDSALYLCASGPRQTNTGELFFGEGSRLTVL.

V and J are TRBV6-5 and TRBJ1-1; TRBD1 aligns across 7 bases. This CDR3 comprises 16 residues. Germline values: CDR1 MNHEY, CDR2 SVGAGI. V was clipped by 0 bases and J by 1 base; unmatched bases: 5. CDR3 region: CASSYSGTVPNTEAFF. In DNA form, the CDR3 reads TGTGCCAGCAGTTACTCAGGGACAGTACCGAACACTGAAGCTTTCTTT.

This clone came up once. This chain links TRBV6-1 with TRBJ2-7; possibly TRBD2 for D (6 bases). V was clipped by 4 bases and J by 2 bases, with 12 bases between them. The CDR3 runs 14 residues. Germline loops: CDR1 MNHNS, CDR2 SASEGT. The DNA of the CDR3 is TGTGCCAGCAGTGTAGGTAGCGGACCCTACGAGCAGTACTTC. Translating gives CASSVGSGPYEQYF.

This sequence joins TRBV5-5 and TRBJ2-7, with a weak D call TRBD1 (5 bases). The CDR3 is 15 amino acids. The germline V gene encodes CDR1 SGHKS and CDR2 YYEKEE (reference sequence). V was clipped by 1 base and J by 5 bases, with 16 bases between them. The CDR3 nucleotides read TGTGCCAGCAGCTTGTTGTGGGCCCAGGGTGACGAGCAGTACTTC. This gives the protein CASSLLWAQGDEQYF.

V usage is TRBV10-3 and J usage is TRBJ2-7; D gene unclear. The CDR3 runs to 12 residues. The V end was cut by 10 bases, the J end by 0 bases, with 10 bases between. Germline CDR1 is ENHRY and CDR2 is SYGVKD. This chain's CDR3 is CATKVSSYEQYF. Here the CDR3 DNA reads TGTGCCACCAAGGTGAGCTCCTACGAGCAGTACTTC.

This chain joins TRBV5-4 and TRBJ2-7; D might be TRBD1 (6 bases). This CDR3 comprises 15 residues. V was pared by 4 bases and J by 3 bases, with 17 bases between. CDR1 and CDR2 (germline): SGHNT, YYREEE (reference sequence). The CDR3 spells CASSPSQGTYYEQYF. DNA for the CDR3: TGTGCCAGCAGCCCCAGCCAGGGGACCTACTACGAGCAGTACTTC.

The chain couples TRBV9 to TRBJ2-3; D could derive from TRBD1 or TRBD2 (6 bases each). This CDR3 is 16 amino acids long. V was clipped by 3 bases and J by 2 bases, with 16 bases between them. CDR1 SGDLS and CDR2 YYNGEE come from the germline V gene. Here the CDR3 reads CASSEGGRVPTDTQYF. In DNA, the CDR3 is TGTGCCAGCAGCGAGGGGGGTAGAGTACCCACAGATACGCAGTATTTT. Using reference TRBV9 and TRBJ2-3 for the parts outside the CDR3, the full variable domain is DSGVTQTPKHLITATGQRVTLRCSPRSGDLSVYWYQQSLDQGLQFLIQYYNGEERAKGNILERFSAQQFPDLHSELNLSSLELGDSALYFCASSEGGRVPTDTQYFGPGTRLTVL.

This rearrangement joins TRBV5-6 to TRBJ2-2; D is unclear. Germline CDR1 SGHDT, CDR2 YYEEEE. The CDR3 loop spans 14 amino acids. Trimming stripped 0 bases from V and 4 bases from J, with 7 bases between. The CDR3 loop reads CASSLVGRTGELFF. The CDR3 bases are TGTGCCAGCAGCTTGGTAGGTCGCACCGGGGAGCTGTTTTTT.

The CDR3 region is CASSPFGTGGKYGYTF. CDR3 bases: TGTGCCAGCTCACCATTTGGGACAGGGGGCAAGTATGGCTACACCTTC. The V gene is TRBV18, the J gene TRBJ1-2; 12 nucleotides agree with TRBD1. Germline trimming cut 2 bases from V and 5 bases from J; bases unmatched to any gene: 6. Per germline, CDR1 KGHSH and CDR2 LQKENI. The CDR3 consists of 16 residues.